What follows are 10 T cell receptor beta chains derived from one specimen sequenced in a study of glioma-infiltrating T cells after dendritic cell vaccination. Method: immunoSEQ multiplex PCR; TCRdb's copy keeps in-frame clones and lacks some. This table has about 94,000 clones, around 80% appearing once. Sample time point: after dendritic cell vaccination, including at tumor progression/relapse. The material sequenced was blood, taken after dendritic cell vaccination. All receptors derive from a human donor with glioblastoma.

The CDR3 loop reads CASSLSGMNTEAFF. DNA for the CDR3: TGTGCCAGCAGCTTAAGCGGTATGAACACTGAAGCTTTCTTT. The chain carries TRBV7-8 and TRBJ1-1; unclear D gene. The CDR3 length is 14 residues. Germline V gives CDR1 SGHVS, CDR2 FQNEAQ. The V and J ends lost 2 bases and 0 bases respectively, with 7 bases between them.

The chain has TRBV6-6 and TRBJ1-4; no definite D call. V lost 2 bases and J 6 bases, leaving 4 bases between the germline ends. Germline-derived CDR1 and CDR2 are MNHNY and SVGAGI (reference sequence). This CDR3 region has 12 residues. CDR3 region: CASSYLDEKLFF. CDR3 DNA sequence: TGTGCCAGCAGTTACCTTGATGAAAAACTGTTTTTT.

This clone was detected only once. This chain joins TRBV18 and TRBJ2-1, with no clear D. Germline V gives CDR1 KGHSH, CDR2 LQKENI. Trimming pared 3 bases from V and 1 base from J, leaving 10 bases between. The CDR3 sequence is 15 residues long. The DNA of the CDR3 is TGTGCCAGCTCACCCGGCGGTAGGTCCTACAATGAGCAGTTCTTC. Translated: CASSPGGRSYNEQFF.

The V call is TRBV6-1, the J call TRBJ1-1; TRBD1 aligns across 10 bases. Germline assignment: CDR1 MNHNS and CDR2 SASEGT. V gave up 6 bases and J gave up 5 bases; unmatched junction bases: 6. This CDR3 spans 14 amino acids. The CDR3 coding sequence is TGTGCCAGCAGCCCGACAGGGGGCGAGACTGAAGCTTTCTTT. Translated, it gives CASSPTGGETEAFF.

The chain couples TRBV1 to TRBJ1-2; the table's D call of TRBD1 was not tested on the DNA. TRBV1 counts as a pseudogene. This CDR3 region has 13 residues. The DNA for the CDR3 is TGCACCAGCAGCGCAGGGGGTGGGAATGGCTACACCTTC. The encoded protein is CTSSAGGGNGYTF.

The chain combines TRBV19 with TRBJ2-2, with a weak D call TRBD1 (6 bases). CDR3 size: 15 residues. Germline values: CDR1 LNHDA, CDR2 SQIVND (reference sequence). With 5 bases removed from V and 2 bases from J, the gap between germline ends came to 12 bases. The DNA for the CDR3 is TGTGCCAGTAGTCCTGGGACACCTAACACCGGGGAGCTGTTTTTT. Translated, it gives CASSPGTPNTGELFF.

CDR3 nucleotides: TGCGCCAGCAGCCGAACCCTAGACAGAGCCTACGAGCAGTACTTC. It translates to CASSRTLDRAYEQYF. The genes are TRBV5-1 and TRBJ2-7; perhaps TRBD1 as D (5 bases). Trimming pared 4 bases from V and 2 bases from J, leaving 16 bases between. CDR3 length: 15 residues. Germline V CDR1 and CDR2: SGHRS, YFSETQ. Filled out from reference TRBV5-1 and TRBJ2-7, the complete variable domain reads KAGVTQTPRYLIKTRGQQVTLSCSPISGHRSVSWYQQTPGQGLQFLFEYFSETQRNKGNFPGRFSGRQFSNSRSEMNVSTLELGDSALYLCASSRTLDRAYEQYFGPGTRLTVT.

This chain joins TRBV7-6 and TRBJ1-2; D not certain. The CDR3 extends over 15 amino acids. Trimming pared 0 bases from V and 0 bases from J, leaving 8 bases between. Germline V gene data show CDR1 as SGHVS and CDR2 as FNYEAQ. CDR3 amino acids: CASSLASDSNYGYTF. The CDR3 region has the DNA TGTGCCAGCAGCTTAGCAAGCGATTCTAACTATGGCTACACCTTC. Looking up the rest from reference TRBV7-6 and TRBJ1-2 gives the full variable domain: GAGVSQSPRYKVTKRGQDVALRCDPISGHVSLYWYRQALGQGPEFLTYFNYEAQQDKSGLPNDRFSAERPEGSISTLTIQRTEQRDSAMYRCASSLASDSNYGYTFGSGTRLTVV.

The gene calls are TRBV28 and TRBJ2-7; TRBD2 aligns across 7 bases. The CDR3 is made up of 11 amino acids. CDR1 and CDR2 from the germline V gene are MDHEN and SYDVKM. V shed 6 bases, J shed 10 bases, and the junction held 6 bases outside the gene matches. As DNA, the CDR3 is TGTGCCAGCAGCTCTCCGGGACTACAGTACTTC. It translates to CASSSPGLQYF.

CDR3 nucleotides: TGTGCCAGCAGTTTATGGGGGGGAGAGACCCAGTACTTC. It translates to CASSLWGGETQYF. The chain is built from TRBV27 and TRBJ2-5; 7 bases line up with TRBD2. From germline, CDR1 is MNHEY and CDR2 SMNVEV (reference sequence). The CDR3 contains 13 residues. V shed 1 base and J 4 bases; nucleotides not matched to a gene: 0.